The 24 T cell receptor beta chains reported below all come from one sample, sequenced in a study of shared clonotypes between healthy human individuals. Data came from immunoSEQ multiplex PCR; TCRdb stores just in-frame clones and leaves some out. The sample includes roughly 2.4 million clones, approximately 94% of them seen just once. Input material: naive CD4+ T cells sorted from blood. Subset: CD45RA+ positively selected. All receptors derive from a man aged 18 to 30 in good health.

The chain employs TRBV5-1 and TRBJ2-5; D could derive from TRBD1 or TRBD2 (5 bases each). CDR3 length: 15 residues. Per the germline V gene, CDR1 is SGHRS and CDR2 is YFSETQ. The V and J ends lost 1 base and 5 bases respectively, with 15 bases between them. CDR3 sequence: CASSLPTTEGETQYF. Written as DNA, the CDR3 is TGCGCCAGCAGCTTGCCGACAACCGAGGGGGAGACCCAGTACTTC.

This clone was observed once. This sequence joins TRBV10-3 and TRBJ2-7; 8 bases align to TRBD1. J lost 2 bases, V lost 10 bases, and 10 bases had no gene match. This CDR3 spans 14 amino acids. From germline, CDR1 is ENHRY and CDR2 SYGVKD. CDR3 sequence (DNA): TGTGCCACAACCCGGGACAGGACGACCTACGAGCAGTACTTC. This translates into CATTRDRTTYEQYF.

Turning to this clone: Other DNA sequences in this specimen translate into the identical CDR3. This sequence joins TRBV6-5 and TRBJ1-1; no definite D call. Trimming shortened V by 2 bases and J by 1 base, and 5 bases separated the two germline ends. The CDR3 length is 13 residues. Germline-derived CDR1 and CDR2 are MNHEY and SVGAGI. CDR3 residues: CASSYQRNTEAFF. The CDR3 coding sequence is TGTGCCAGCAGTTACCAGAGGAACACTGAAGCTTTCTTT.

The chain uses TRBV11-1 and TRBJ1-5, with TRBD1 as a possible D gene (6 bases). Trimming cost V 6 bases and J 6 bases, with 18 bases left between them. The CDR3 runs to 15 residues. Germline CDR1 reads SGHAT; CDR2 reads FQDESV (reference sequence). The CDR3 DNA reads as TGTGCCAGCAGTTCGGCCGAACAGGGTTCTCAGCCCCAGCATTTT. This encodes CASSSAEQGSQPQHF.

This chain connects TRBV27 to TRBJ1-5; D is unclear. Germline lookup yields CDR1 MNHEY and CDR2 SMNVEV (reference sequence). This CDR3 region has 15 residues. V lost 4 bases and J lost 6, with 16 bases in between. The CDR3: CASSSLQGGSQPQHF. CDR3 DNA: TGTGCCAGCAGTTCGCTCCAAGGAGGGAGTCAGCCCCAGCATTTT.

J is TRBJ1-5 and V is TRBV27; TRBD1 matches at 9 bases. The CDR3 consists of 14 residues. Per the germline V gene, CDR1 is MNHEY and CDR2 is SMNVEV (reference sequence). The J segment lost 9 bases and the V segment lost 5 bases, leaving 8 bases of the junction unmatched. CDR3 sequence (DNA): TGTGCCAGCAGTCCATCCGGGACAGGGCTGCCCCAGCATTTT. Amino acid sequence: CASSPSGTGLPQHF.

J is TRBJ2-3 and V is TRBV15; weak D call: TRBD2 (6 bases). V was clipped by 2 bases and J by 3 bases, with 15 bases between them. The CDR3 has 16 residues. Germline CDR1 LNHNV, CDR2 YYDKDF (reference sequence). The DNA of the CDR3 is TGTGCCACCAGCAGAAGAACCGGGACTGGAACAGATACGCAGTATTTT. This sequence encodes CATSRRTGTGTDTQYF.

In the case of this clone: This specimen includes other DNA sequences encoding the same CDR3. The chain couples TRBV6-5 to TRBJ1-1; TRBD1 agrees at 9 bases. CDR3 length equals 13 residues. Germline CDR1 MNHEY, CDR2 SVGAGI. V was clipped by 6 bases and J by 4 bases; unmatched bases: 3. CDR3 amino acids: CASRKTGGTEAFF. For the CDR3, the DNA is TGTGCCAGCAGAAAGACAGGGGGCACTGAAGCTTTCTTT.

This clone was found once. CDR3 loop: CSVVGSLEAFF. The CDR3 DNA sequence: TGCAGCGTTGTAGGCAGCCTTGAAGCTTTCTTT. The chain has TRBV29-1 and TRBJ1-1, with unresolved D. CDR1 and CDR2 from the germline V gene are SQVTM and ANQGSEA. This CDR3 is 11 amino acids long. Trimming removed 4 bases from V and 7 bases from J, with 10 bases in between. The variable domain in full, completed from reference TRBV29-1 and TRBJ1-1, reads SAVISQKPSRDICQRGTSLTIQCQVDSQVTMMFWYRQQPGQSLTLIATANQGSEATYESGFVIDKFPISRPNLTFSTLTVSNMSPEDSSIYLCSVVGSLEAFFGQGTRLTVV.

The chain couples TRBV28 to TRBJ1-2; D may be TRBD1 (5 bases). Looked up from germline, CDR1 is MDHEN and CDR2 is SYDVKM. The V end was cut by 4 bases, the J end by 4 bases, with 10 bases between. The CDR3 is made up of 13 amino acids. The CDR3 reads CASSYGGIYGYTF. The DNA for the CDR3 is TGTGCCAGCAGTTATGGGGGGATCTATGGCTACACCTTC.

This chain uses TRBV6-6 with TRBJ2-5; 8 nucleotides align to TRBD2. The V gene end was trimmed by 5 bases and the J gene end by 3 bases; junction bases not matched to a gene: 2. This CDR3 comprises 13 residues. CDR1 is MNHNY, CDR2 SVGAGI, per germline (reference sequence). CDR3 in amino acids: CASSPGGEETQYF. The CDR3 nucleotides are TGTGCCAGCAGTCCGGGGGGGGAAGAGACCCAGTACTTC.

This chain links TRBV4-2 with TRBJ1-5; D is unresolved. Between the trimmed V and J ends, which lost 1 base and 6 bases, there was a span of 16 bases. CDR3 length: 16 amino acids. Per the germline V gene, CDR1 is LGHNA and CDR2 is YNFKEQ. The CDR3 loop reads CASSQAEGKRSQPQHF. The CDR3 DNA reads TGTGCCAGCAGCCAAGCCGAGGGAAAGAGGTCTCAGCCCCAGCATTTT.

The chain employs TRBV6-5 and TRBJ2-2, with D perhaps matching TRBD1 (6 bases). The germline V gene has CDR1 MNHEY and CDR2 SVGAGI. This CDR3 has 15 amino acids. V was clipped by 5 bases and J by 3 bases, with 13 bases between them. The CDR3 loop is CASSPDRRYTGELFF. In nucleotides, the CDR3 is TGTGCCAGCAGTCCAGACAGGAGATACACCGGGGAGCTGTTTTTT.

This chain joins TRBV7-2 and TRBJ2-1, with D possibly being TRBD1 or TRBD2 (5 bases each). Trimming pared 4 bases from V and 12 bases from J, leaving 22 bases between. The CDR3 extends over 15 amino acids. Germline-derived CDR1 and CDR2 are SGHTA and FQGNSA. In DNA form, the CDR3 reads TGTGCCAGCAGCTCAGCCCCGGGACCGTCGTGGAGGCAGTTCTTC. The encoded protein is CASSSAPGPSWRQFF.

V gene TRBV6-5 combines with J gene TRBJ2-5, with TRBD2 identical over 12 bases. Germline CDR1 reads MNHEY; CDR2 reads SVGAGI. This CDR3 is built from 14 residues. The trim removed 6 bases at V and 7 bases at J, leaving 6 bases unmatched. CDR3 DNA: TGTGCCAGCAGGGCTAGCGGGGGGGTTAGGACCCAGTACTTC. Its translation: CASRASGGVRTQYF.

This chain uses TRBV14 with TRBJ1-6; D is unclear. CDR1 and CDR2 (germline): SGHDN, FVKESK. The CDR3 contains 14 residues. V gave up 0 bases and J gave up 9 bases, with 9 bases separating them. This CDR3 reads CASSQDSPISPLHF. CDR3 DNA sequence: TGTGCCAGCAGCCAAGATAGCCCGATTTCACCCCTCCACTTT.

The rearrangement joins TRBV2 to TRBJ2-7, with TRBD1 identical over 9 bases. J lost 2 bases, V lost 1 base, and 0 bases had no gene match. The CDR3 length is 14 residues. Per germline, CDR1 SNHLY and CDR2 FYNNEI. CDR3 sequence reads: CASSEGTGAYEQYF. The CDR3 region has the DNA TGTGCCAGCAGTGAAGGGACAGGGGCCTACGAGCAGTACTTC.

The chain is built from TRBV7-2 and TRBJ2-1, with D tentatively TRBD1 or TRBD2 (6 bases each). V was cut by 5 bases and J by 9 bases, with 20 bases left in between. There are 15 residues in the CDR3. CDR1 is SGHTA, CDR2 FQGNSA, per germline. CDR3 region: CASSPQKGGPVEQFF. The DNA for the CDR3 is TGTGCCAGCAGCCCTCAAAAAGGGGGGCCGGTTGAGCAGTTCTTC.

This clone appeared once. This chain uses TRBV9 with TRBJ2-5; the D is unclear. Germline V gene sequence: CDR1 SGDLS, CDR2 YYNGEE. CDR3 length: 13 amino acids. Deletions cut 0 bases from V and 9 bases from J, with 12 bases between. CDR3 region: CASSVESWGSQYF. The CDR3 DNA reads as TGTGCCAGCAGCGTAGAGAGCTGGGGATCCCAGTACTTC.

The chain carries TRBV19 and TRBJ1-2; D possibly corresponds to TRBD1 (6 bases). CDR1 is LNHDA, CDR2 SQIVND, per germline (reference sequence). The V gene lost 4 bases and the J gene lost 3 bases, with 15 bases spanning the gap. CDR3 length: 15 residues. The CDR3 loop reads CASSTPWTADYGYTF. DNA of the CDR3: TGTGCCAGTAGTACACCTTGGACAGCGGACTATGGCTACACCTTC.

The chain recombines TRBV15 with TRBJ2-5; D possibly corresponds to TRBD1 (5 bases). In germline, CDR1 is LNHNV, CDR2 YYDKDF (reference sequence). V lost 4 bases and J 7 bases, leaving 10 bases between the germline ends. The CDR3 loop spans 12 amino acids. The CDR3 DNA is TGTGCCACCAGCACAGGGCCAGGGACCCAGTACTTC. Amino acid sequence: CATSTGPGTQYF.

V gene TRBV27 combines with J gene TRBJ2-1; D may be TRBD1 or TRBD2 (5 bases each). Germline lookup yields CDR1 MNHEY and CDR2 SMNVEV (reference sequence). Between the trimmed V and J ends, which lost 5 bases and 0 bases, there was a span of 17 bases. This CDR3 is built from 17 residues. This chain's CDR3 is CASSPGWGPSSYNEQFF. The CDR3, as DNA: TGTGCCAGCAGTCCGGGGTGGGGACCAAGCTCCTACAATGAGCAGTTCTTC.

This clone was counted a single time. The chain couples TRBV5-1 to TRBJ2-7; possible D gene TRBD2, 6 bases. Trimming left V 0 bases short and J 6 bases short, with 13 bases between. Germline CDR1 SGHRS, CDR2 YFSETQ. CDR3 size: 14 residues. The chain's CDR3 is CASSLVDGGSEQYF. CDR3 sequence (DNA): TGCGCCAGCAGCTTGGTTGATGGGGGGAGCGAGCAGTACTTC.

The chain carries TRBV30 and TRBJ1-5, with D possibly TRBD1 on 6 matching bases. Germline lookup yields CDR1 GTSNPN and CDR2 SVGIG (reference sequence). This CDR3 is built from 12 residues. Trimming took off 7 bases at V and 1 base at J, with 8 bases between the two ends. DNA of the CDR3: TGTGCCTACAGGGAGAGCAATCAGCCCCAGCATTTT. Its protein product is CAYRESNQPQHF.